The 12 T cell receptor beta chains reported below all come from one sample, sequenced in a study of cytomegalovirus exposure and HLA in healthy donors. The PCR used 60 Vbeta and 13 Jbeta primers. This table comes from immunoSEQ multiplex PCR, and its TCRdb copy is limited to in-frame clones, with some not included. In the table there are about 260,000 clones, approximately 85% of which are singletons. The sequenced material came from PBMCs. Every receptor here comes from a woman aged 40 to 50 in good health and CMV-seropositive.

V is TRBV29-1 and J is TRBJ1-1; D is uncertain. Trimming shortened V by 4 bases and J by 5 bases, and 11 bases separated the two germline ends. CDR3 length equals 12 residues. The V gene's germline CDR1 is SQVTM and CDR2 ANQGSEA. The CDR3, as DNA: TGCAGCGTTGTAAGAGAATGGACTGAAGCTTTCTTT. Amino acids: CSVVREWTEAFF.

J is TRBJ2-3 and V is TRBV7-3; TRBD2 agrees at 11 bases. This CDR3 has 17 amino acids. The V gene end was trimmed by 5 bases and the J gene end by 1 base; junction bases not matched to a gene: 8. Germline lookup yields CDR1 SGHTA and CDR2 FQGTGA. Here the CDR3 DNA reads TGTGCCAGCAGCCGTGCGACTAGCGGGACCGGCACAGATACGCAGTATTTT. Amino acid sequence: CASSRATSGTGTDTQYF.

This clone was detected only a few times. This chain uses TRBV29-1 with TRBJ2-2; 7 bases line up with TRBD2. The CDR3 runs to 13 residues. V lost 5 bases and J lost 7; bases outside the gene matches: 7. Per the germline V gene, CDR1 is SQVTM and CDR2 is ANQGSEA. DNA for the CDR3: TGCAGCGTTTTTGCGGGAGAGAACGGGGAGCTGTTTTTT. This sequence encodes CSVFAGENGELFF.

The chain uses TRBV27 and TRBJ2-7; TRBD2 matches at 13 bases. Germline CDR1 MNHEY, CDR2 SMNVEV (reference sequence). The CDR3 runs 14 residues. V lost 8 bases and J lost 2; bases outside the gene matches: 3. CDR3 sequence: CASAGLAGPYEQYF. CDR3 in DNA: TGTGCCAGCGCGGGACTAGCGGGGCCCTACGAGCAGTACTTC.

This clone was detected once. The CDR3 protein is CAWSARAGKGNSPLHF. In nucleotides, the CDR3 is TGTGCCTGGAGCGCCCGCGCCGGGAAAGGAAATTCACCCCTCCACTTT. V and J are TRBV30 and TRBJ1-6; no firm D call. CDR3 length: 16 amino acids. V was trimmed by 3 bases and J by 7 bases, leaving 19 bases between them. CDR1 GTSNPN and CDR2 SVGIG come from the germline V gene (reference sequence).

This chain uses TRBV6-5 with TRBJ2-3, with D possibly being TRBD1 (6 bases). Germline CDR1 and CDR2: MNHEY and SVGAGI. The CDR3 runs 15 residues. The V and J ends lost 5 bases and 6 bases respectively, with 18 bases between them. The CDR3: CASSRGQTIGDTQYF. As DNA, the CDR3 is TGTGCCAGCAGTAGAGGACAGACCATCGGGGATACGCAGTATTTT.

The V call is TRBV21-1, the J call TRBJ1-1; TRBD1 is taken as the D call from the table, unchecked against the DNA. TRBV21-1 counts as a pseudogene. The CDR3 has 9 residues. CDR3 DNA: TGTGCCTTTCCATTTGAAGCTTTCTTT. The encoded protein is CAFPFEAFF.

The chain couples TRBV13 to TRBJ2-7, with 10 bases matching TRBD1. V shed 6 bases, J shed 5 bases, and the junction held 4 bases outside the gene matches. Germline V lookup: CDR1 PRHDT, CDR2 FYEKMQ (reference sequence). The CDR3 has 13 residues. In DNA form, the CDR3 reads TGTGCCAGCAGGGAGACAGGGGGCAACGAGCAGTACTTC. Residues: CASRETGGNEQYF.

The chain couples TRBV18 to TRBJ1-2, with TRBD1 identical over 9 bases. The germline CDR1 and CDR2 sequences are KGHSH and LQKENI. The CDR3 contains 16 residues. With 3 bases clipped from V and 6 bases from J, the junction kept 11 bases outside the gene matches. The CDR3 DNA sequence: TGTGCCAGCTCACCCCGGACAGGGGTTTCAGAGGATGGCTACACCTTC. Its protein is CASSPRTGVSEDGYTF. Drawing the rest from reference TRBV18 and TRBJ1-2, the complete variable domain is NAGVMQNPRHLVRRRGQEARLRCSPMKGHSHVYWYRQLPEEGLKFMVYLQKENIIDESGMPKERFSAEFPKEGPSILRIQQVVRGDSAAYFCASSPRTGVSEDGYTFGSGTRLTVV.

This clone was observed a single time. The chain employs TRBV7-2 and TRBJ2-7; weak D call: TRBD2 (6 bases). The CDR3 covers 15 residues. The germline gives CDR1 SGHTA, CDR2 FQGNSA. V lost 5 bases and J lost 3, with 17 bases in between. The CDR3 nucleotides are TGTGCCAGCAGCCCCCGGGGCGGGGCCCTCTACGAGCAGTACTTC. Translating gives CASSPRGGALYEQYF.

The V call is TRBV29-1, the J call TRBJ2-3; possibly TRBD2 for D (6 bases). Trimming cost V 1 base and J 6 bases, with 17 bases left between them. The CDR3 spans 15 residues. From germline, CDR1 is SQVTM and CDR2 ANQGSEA. In DNA form, the CDR3 reads TGCAGCGTTGAAGGGTTAGCGGAATTCCTTGATACGCAGTATTTT. It encodes CSVEGLAEFLDTQYF.

Points on this clone: One junction end does not reproduce the germline sequence, and a read error may be involved. The chain links TRBV28 to TRBJ1-5, with D possibly matching TRBD1 (6 bases). Germline values: CDR1 MDHEN, CDR2 SYDVKM. This CDR3 is built from 16 residues. The CDR3 DNA sequence: TGTGCCACCAGTGCGGGGGCCGCATATAGCAATCAGCCCCAGCATTTT. Translated, it gives CATSAGAAYSNQPQHF.